Shown below are 24 T cell receptor beta chains from a single sample sequenced in a study of synovial regulatory T cells in juvenile arthritis. The table came from immunoSEQ multiplex PCR; TCRdb's copy has only in-frame clones and leaves some out. Recorded for this sample: several thousand clones. The sequenced sample was Treg cells from blood. As for subset: remaining (HLA-DR-negative) circulating blood Treg cells. These receptor sequences come from a donor between 2 and 29 years old with juvenile idiopathic arthritis.

The rearrangement links TRBV18 to TRBJ1-1; the TCRdb call, TRBD1, lacks DNA for checking. CDR1 and CDR2 (germline): KGHSH, LQKENI. This CDR3 comprises 13 residues. The DNA is not on file. The CDR3 is CASSPTGGRGAFF.

The rearrangement joins TRBV15 to TRBJ2-1; without DNA, the TCRdb call of TRBD2 cannot be checked. The CDR3 consists of 16 residues. The DNA sequence is not available. The germline V gene encodes CDR1 LNHNV and CDR2 YYDKDF (reference sequence). CDR3 protein: CATSLRLAGLYNEQFF.

The genes are TRBV6-5 and TRBJ1-1; TCRdb selects TRBD1, and the lack of DNA leaves this call unchecked. The CDR3 runs to 15 residues. The DNA sequence is not available. CDR1 is MNHEY, CDR2 SVGAGI, per germline. The CDR3: CASSSPNRGLAEAFF.

This sequence joins TRBV5-1 and TRBJ1-4; TCRdb calls TRBD1, which cannot be checked without DNA. The CDR3 is made up of 14 amino acids. Only the protein is on record. Germline V gene lookup returns CDR1 SGHRS and CDR2 YFSETQ. Here the CDR3 reads CASSPGQGREKLFF.

The chain joins TRBV7-9 to TRBJ2-7; TCRdb returns TRBD1, unconfirmable since there is no DNA. The V gene's germline CDR1 is SEHNR and CDR2 FQNEAQ (reference sequence). The CDR3 has 14 amino acids. The DNA sequence is not available. CDR3 amino acids: CASSPDRYSYEQYF.

This rearrangement joins TRBV27 to TRBJ2-3. Per the germline V gene, CDR1 is MNHEY and CDR2 is SMNVEV (reference sequence). The length of the CDR3 is 12 residues. DNA is not recorded here. The CDR3 sequence is CASSGSTDTQYF.

Considering frequency, this clone is medium-sized. The CDR3 is CASSGLFQETQYF. The gene calls are TRBV5-1 and TRBJ2-5; TCRdb's D call of TRBD2 is untestable without DNA. The CDR3 spans 13 residues. No DNA accompanies this entry. Germline V gene lookup returns CDR1 SGHRS and CDR2 YFSETQ.

The rearrangement uses TRBV4-1 and TRBJ2-1; there is no DNA to check the TCRdb D call of TRBD2. The CDR3 is made up of 15 amino acids. No DNA has been recorded. Per the germline V gene, CDR1 is MGHRA and CDR2 is YSYEKL. CDR3 amino acids: CASSPGSGGWNEQFF.

The genes are TRBV15 and TRBJ1-2. This CDR3 has 14 residues. The DNA sequence is not available. The V gene's germline CDR1 is LNHNV and CDR2 YYDKDF (reference sequence). CDR3 protein: CATSRDLGYYGYTF.

This chain uses TRBV29-1 with TRBJ2-1; TCRdb's assignment of TRBD2 cannot be checked, as there is no DNA. The CDR3 sequence is 12 residues long. No nucleotide data were recorded. In germline, CDR1 is SQVTM, CDR2 ANQGSEA. This CDR3 is CSGDLSHNEQFF.

CDR3 region: CASSRDRGFYEQYF. This sequence joins TRBV7-8 and TRBJ2-7; lacking DNA, the TRBD1 call made by TCRdb goes unchecked. Germline CDR1 reads SGHVS; CDR2 reads FQNEAQ. The CDR3 is 14 amino acids. Only the protein sequence is given.

The CDR3: CASSYGQFHQPQHF. The chain uses TRBV5-8 and TRBJ1-5; TCRdb reports TRBD1, a call that lacks DNA to check it against. CDR1 SGHTS and CDR2 YDEGEE come from the germline V gene. The CDR3 extends over 14 amino acids. Only the protein sequence is given.

The chain uses TRBV28 and TRBJ2-2; the TCRdb D gene call, TRBD2, has no DNA to confirm it. There are 14 residues in the CDR3. There is no recorded DNA. Germline CDR1 and CDR2: MDHEN and SYDVKM. The CDR3 here is CASSLGGDGGELFF.

CDR3 amino acids: CASSEQAGTGELFF. The V call is TRBV6-4, the J call TRBJ2-2; as DNA is missing, the TRBD1 call by TCRdb cannot be tested. This CDR3 has 14 amino acids. DNA is not recorded here. CDR1 MRHNA and CDR2 SNTAGT come from the germline V gene.

This CDR3 is CASTPDRVGYNEQFF. The chain links TRBV27 to TRBJ2-1; TCRdb proposes TRBD1, but this gene call is untestable without DNA. Looked up from germline, CDR1 is MNHEY and CDR2 is SMNVEV (reference sequence). The CDR3 sequence is 15 residues long. There is no recorded DNA.

This sequence joins TRBV27 and TRBJ1-2; no DNA is available, so the TRBD1 call from TCRdb remains unchecked. Germline values: CDR1 MNHEY, CDR2 SMNVEV (reference sequence). This CDR3 has 13 residues. No DNA is recorded. CDR3 protein: CASSLSGAYGYTF.

The rearrangement links TRBV28 to TRBJ1-2; TCRdb calls TRBD1, which cannot be checked without DNA. Germline V lookup: CDR1 MDHEN, CDR2 SYDVKM. The CDR3 has 16 residues. No DNA has been recorded. CDR3 amino acids: CASSPGGQGVYYGYTF.

This chain links TRBV5-6 with TRBJ2-6; the D gene TCRdb calls, TRBD2, cannot be checked with no DNA. The CDR3 spans 15 residues. No DNA appears here. Germline V gene data show CDR1 as SGHDT and CDR2 as YYEEEE. CDR3 sequence: CASSLAGSGANVLTF.

The rearrangement joins TRBV5-6 to TRBJ1-3; TCRdb picks TRBD1, but there is no DNA to check that call. CDR3 length equals 14 residues. Only the protein is available. Germline CDR1 SGHDT, CDR2 YYEEEE. CDR3 loop: CASSTTGTGNTIYF.

The V and J genes are TRBV7-3 and TRBJ2-1; without DNA, the TCRdb call of TRBD1 cannot be checked. This CDR3 has 15 amino acids. The DNA is not on file. Germline CDR1 is SGHTA and CDR2 is FQGTGA. CDR3: CASSLQGPSNNEQFF.

This clone ranks as medium-sized (0.01 to 0.1%) in terms of frequency. J is TRBJ2-2 and V is TRBV1; TCRdb selects TRBD2, and the lack of DNA leaves this call unchecked. TRBV1 constitutes a pseudogene. The CDR3 is 17 residues long. No DNA is listed. CDR3 residues: CTSSQRGGLAGTGELFF.

The chain is built from TRBV14 and TRBJ2-7; TCRdb proposes TRBD1, but this gene call is untestable without DNA. The CDR3 is 14 amino acids. Only the protein is on record. Per germline, CDR1 SGHDN and CDR2 FVKESK. CDR3 sequence reads: CASSPRVSSYEQYF.

This chain joins TRBV7-9 and TRBJ1-3; the TCRdb call, TRBD1, lacks DNA for checking. Germline CDR1 reads SEHNR; CDR2 reads FQNEAQ (reference sequence). The CDR3 is 16 residues long. No DNA sequence is on record. CDR3: CASSLLGQGIGNTIYF.

The gene calls are TRBV28 and TRBJ1-4; there is no DNA to check the TCRdb D call of TRBD1. This CDR3 has 16 residues. The DNA is not on file. The V gene's germline CDR1 is MDHEN and CDR2 SYDVKM. CDR3 in amino acids: CASRITGLATNEKLFF.